This T cell receptor beta chain was retrieved from a study of blood T cell repertoires in COVID-19. Profiled with immunoSEQ multiplex PCR; TCRdb holds only in-frame clones, not every one. The sample includes hundreds of thousands of clones, about 87% seen only once; the top ten take more than 0.95%. After removal of 2 bases from V and 10 bases from J, the junction contained 13 bases not matched to a gene. This CDR3 region has 17 residues. Germline loops: CDR1 KGHDR, CDR2 SFDVKD. V and J are TRBV24-1 and TRBJ1-3, with 10 bases matching TRBD1. The sequence was obtained from a woman aged 40 to 49 with acute COVID-19. The sample taken for sequencing was PBMCs or T cells enriched from blood (not recorded which). The CDR3 here is CATSDSRTGGLGETIYF. Written as DNA, the CDR3 is TGTGCCACCAGTGATTCCCGGACAGGGGGACTCGGTGAGACCATATATTTT.